This passage covers 3 T cell receptor beta chains from one sample sequenced in a study of cytomegalovirus exposure and HLA in healthy donors. The PCR was carried out with 60 Vbeta primers and 13 Jbeta primers. Measured with immunoSEQ multiplex PCR; TCRdb has only the in-frame clones, and not every one. The sample lists about 150,000 clones, over 65% occurring once. The material sequenced was PBMCs. The receptors here all came from a woman between 40 and 55 years old in good health and CMV-seronegative.

Here the CDR3 reads CASSVSVSGGAFTDTQYF. In DNA, the CDR3 is TGTGCCAGCAGCGTCTCGGTCTCGGGGGGGGCTTTCACAGATACGCAGTATTTT. This chain connects TRBV9 to TRBJ2-3; 8 bases line up with TRBD2. Germline CDR1 SGDLS, CDR2 YYNGEE. CDR3 length: 18 amino acids. The V segment lost 2 bases and the J segment 2 bases; nucleotides outside the gene matches: 13.

The chain couples TRBV6-1 to TRBJ1-1; TRBD1 matches at 9 bases. Germline CDR1 reads MNHNS; CDR2 reads SASEGT. J lost 3 bases, V lost 7 bases, and 6 bases had no gene match. The CDR3 loop spans 14 amino acids. CDR3 nucleotide sequence: TGTGCCAGCAATCTACAGGGGGCGGACACTGAAGCTTTCTTT. Residues: CASNLQGADTEAFF.

This clone has a handful of counts. The V call is TRBV19, the J call TRBJ2-4, with TRBD2 identical over 8 bases. Germline assignment: CDR1 LNHDA and CDR2 SQIVND (reference sequence). This CDR3 comprises 18 residues. Germline trimming cut 5 bases from V and 0 bases from J; bases unmatched to any gene: 12. CDR3 coding DNA: TGTGCCAGTAGTCGTAATCGCGGGAGGACCTTAGCCAAAAACATTCAGTACTTC. Translation gives CASSRNRGRTLAKNIQYF.